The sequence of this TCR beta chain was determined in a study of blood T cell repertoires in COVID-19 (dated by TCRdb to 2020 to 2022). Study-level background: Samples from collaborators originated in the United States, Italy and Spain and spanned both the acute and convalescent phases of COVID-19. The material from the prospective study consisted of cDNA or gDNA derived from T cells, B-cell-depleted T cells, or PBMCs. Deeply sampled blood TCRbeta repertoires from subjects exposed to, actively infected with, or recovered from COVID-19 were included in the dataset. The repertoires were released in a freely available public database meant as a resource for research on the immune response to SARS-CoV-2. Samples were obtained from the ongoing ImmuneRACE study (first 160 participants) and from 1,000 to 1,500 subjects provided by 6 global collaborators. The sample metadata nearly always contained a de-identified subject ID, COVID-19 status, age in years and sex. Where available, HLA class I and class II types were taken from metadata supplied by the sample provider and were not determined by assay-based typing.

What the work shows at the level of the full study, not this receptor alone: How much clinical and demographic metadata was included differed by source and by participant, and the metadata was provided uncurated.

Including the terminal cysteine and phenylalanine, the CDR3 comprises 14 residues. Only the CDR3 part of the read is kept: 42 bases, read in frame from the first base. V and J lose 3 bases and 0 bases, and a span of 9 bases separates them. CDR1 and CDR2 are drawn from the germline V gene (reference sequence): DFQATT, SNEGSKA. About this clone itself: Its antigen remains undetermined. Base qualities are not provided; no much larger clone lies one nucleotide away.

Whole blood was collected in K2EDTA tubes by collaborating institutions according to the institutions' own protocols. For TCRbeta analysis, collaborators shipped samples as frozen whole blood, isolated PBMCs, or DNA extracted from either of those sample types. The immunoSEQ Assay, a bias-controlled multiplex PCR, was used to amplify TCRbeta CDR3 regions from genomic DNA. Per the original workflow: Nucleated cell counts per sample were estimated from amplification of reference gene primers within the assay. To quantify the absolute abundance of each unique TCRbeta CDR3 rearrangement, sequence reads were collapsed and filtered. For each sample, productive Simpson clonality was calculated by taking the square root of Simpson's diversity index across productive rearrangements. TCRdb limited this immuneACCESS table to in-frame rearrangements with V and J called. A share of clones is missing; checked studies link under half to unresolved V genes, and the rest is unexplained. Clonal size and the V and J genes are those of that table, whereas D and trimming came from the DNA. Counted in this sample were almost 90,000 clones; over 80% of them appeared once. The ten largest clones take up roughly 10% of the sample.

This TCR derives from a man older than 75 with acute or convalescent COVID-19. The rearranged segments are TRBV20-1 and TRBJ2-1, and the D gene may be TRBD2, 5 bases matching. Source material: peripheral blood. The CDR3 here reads CSASLGSSYNEQFF. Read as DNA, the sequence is TGCAGTGCTAGTCTAGGGAGCTCCTACAATGAGCAGTTCTTC.